This T cell receptor (beta chain) was captured in a study of blood T cells in healthy people across ages. Extraction of total RNA produced a minimum of 5.5 micrograms from each sample. CDR1 is PRHDT, CDR2 FYEKMQ, per germline (reference sequence). The CDR3 consists of 14 residues. The V end was cut by 6 bases, the J end by 7 bases, with 18 bases between. This clonotype came up a few times. A second PCR, run for roughly 6 to 11 cycles, used a sample-barcoded 5' primer plus a J-beta primer mix. TCRdb re-analysed the 5' RACE reads in MiXCR, keeping a single row per CDR3 protein. The sample carries around 990,000 distinct CDR3 sequences, less than 45% recorded once.

The chain recombines TRBV13 with TRBJ1-2, with a weak D call TRBD1 (6 bases). The receptor was derived from a man younger than 35 in good health. The sample taken for sequencing was blood. The CDR3 sequence is CASSPGAQRSGYTF. DNA of the CDR3: TGTGCCAGCAGTCCAGGGGCGCAACGTAGTGGCTACACCTTC.